The 2 T cell receptor beta chains presented below share a single source sample, sequenced in a study of CD8 T cells in Susac syndrome. Reverse transcription used about 0.45 to 1 ug RNA and random hexamers. TCRdb reprocessed the immunoSEQ multiplex PCR reads via MiXCR and lists one record per CDR3 protein. The sample yields around 95,000 distinct CDR3 sequences, around 96% seen once. Sequencing input: CD8+ T cells from PBMCs. Every receptor here comes from a human donor with Susac syndrome.

The chain combines TRBV29-1 with TRBJ1-2; D remains ambiguous. CDR3 length equals 13 residues. Germline loops: CDR1 SQVTM, CDR2 ANQGSEA. The V end was cut by 6 bases, the J end by 2 bases, with 13 bases between. The chain's CDR3 is CSVERTVNYGYTF. The DNA of the CDR3 is TGCAGCGTGGAGAGGACTGTGAACTATGGCTACACCTTC. The whole variable domain, remainder taken from reference TRBV29-1 and TRBJ1-2, is SAVISQKPSRDICQRGTSLTIQCQVDSQVTMMFWYRQQPGQSLTLIATANQGSEATYESGFVIDKFPISRPNLTFSTLTVSNMSPEDSSIYLCSVERTVNYGYTFGSGTRLTVV.

The sample holds one count of this clonotype. The gene calls are TRBV13 and TRBJ1-1, with 8 nucleotides matching TRBD1. CDR1 and CDR2 from the germline V gene are PRHDT and FYEKMQ (reference sequence). The length of the CDR3 is 15 residues. Unmatched junction bases numbered 6, after V lost 5 bases and J lost 1 base. CDR3 sequence (DNA): TGTGCCAGCAGCCAAAGACAGGGGCGGAACACTGAAGCTTTCTTT. Amino acids: CASSQRQGRNTEAFF. The variable domain in full, completed from reference TRBV13 and TRBJ1-1, reads AAGVIQSPRHLIKEKRETATLKCYPIPRHDTVYWYQQGPGQDPQFLISFYEKMQSDKGSIPDRFSAQQFSDYHSELNMSSLELGDSALYFCASSQRQGRNTEAFFGQGTRLTVV.